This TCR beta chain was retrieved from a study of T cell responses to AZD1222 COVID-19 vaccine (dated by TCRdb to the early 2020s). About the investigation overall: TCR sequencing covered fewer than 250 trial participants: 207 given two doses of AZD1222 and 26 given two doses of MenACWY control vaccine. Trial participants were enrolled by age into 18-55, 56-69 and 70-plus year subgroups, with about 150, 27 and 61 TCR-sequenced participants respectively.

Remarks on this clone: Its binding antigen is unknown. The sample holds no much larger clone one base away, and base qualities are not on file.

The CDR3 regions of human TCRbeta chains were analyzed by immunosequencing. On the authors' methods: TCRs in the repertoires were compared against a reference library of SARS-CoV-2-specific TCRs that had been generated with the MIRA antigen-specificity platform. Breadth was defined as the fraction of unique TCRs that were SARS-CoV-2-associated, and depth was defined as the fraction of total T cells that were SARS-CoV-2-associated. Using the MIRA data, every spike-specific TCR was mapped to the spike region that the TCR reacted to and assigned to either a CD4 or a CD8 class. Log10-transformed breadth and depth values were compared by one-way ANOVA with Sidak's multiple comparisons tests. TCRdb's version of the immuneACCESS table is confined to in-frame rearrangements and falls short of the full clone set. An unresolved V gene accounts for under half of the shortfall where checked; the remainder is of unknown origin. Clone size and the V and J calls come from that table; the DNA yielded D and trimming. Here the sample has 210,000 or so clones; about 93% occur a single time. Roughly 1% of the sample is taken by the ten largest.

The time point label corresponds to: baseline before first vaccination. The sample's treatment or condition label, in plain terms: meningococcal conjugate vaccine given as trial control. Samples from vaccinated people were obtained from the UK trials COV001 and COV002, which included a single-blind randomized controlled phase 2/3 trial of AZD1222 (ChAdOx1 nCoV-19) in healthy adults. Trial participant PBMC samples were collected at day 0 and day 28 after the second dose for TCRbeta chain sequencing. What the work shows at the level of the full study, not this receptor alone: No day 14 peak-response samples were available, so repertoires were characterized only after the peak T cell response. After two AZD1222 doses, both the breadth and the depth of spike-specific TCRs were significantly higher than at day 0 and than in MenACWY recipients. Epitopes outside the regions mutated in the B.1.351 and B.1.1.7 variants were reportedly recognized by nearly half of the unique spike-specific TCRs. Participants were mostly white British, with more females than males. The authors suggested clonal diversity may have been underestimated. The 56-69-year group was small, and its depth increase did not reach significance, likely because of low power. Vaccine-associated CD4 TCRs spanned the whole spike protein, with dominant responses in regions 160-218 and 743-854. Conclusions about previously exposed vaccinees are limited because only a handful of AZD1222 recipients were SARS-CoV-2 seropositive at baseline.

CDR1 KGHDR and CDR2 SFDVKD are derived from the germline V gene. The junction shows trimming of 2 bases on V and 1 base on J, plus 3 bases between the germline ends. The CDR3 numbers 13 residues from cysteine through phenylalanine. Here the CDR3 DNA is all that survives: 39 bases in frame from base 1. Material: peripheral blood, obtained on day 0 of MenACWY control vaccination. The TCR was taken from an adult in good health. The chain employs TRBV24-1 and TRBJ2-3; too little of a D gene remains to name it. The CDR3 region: CATSDSGTDTQYF. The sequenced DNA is TGTGCCACCAGTGATTCAGGCACAGATACGCAGTATTTT.